One sample yielded the 24 T cell receptor beta chains listed below, sequenced in a study of CD8+ T cells in alopecia areata. RNA extraction and reverse transcription yielded cDNA as sequencing template. Measured with immunoSEQ multiplex PCR; TCRdb has only the in-frame clones, and not every one. This sample yields about 12,000 clones, of which more than 50% are seen a single time; roughly 21% belongs to the top ten. Both peripheral blood and punch biopsies of lesional scalp skin were obtained from patients who had alopecia areata. Sequencing was performed on skin. These receptors were obtained from a human donor with alopecia areata.

The chain has TRBV29-1 and TRBJ2-7; 12 positions match TRBD1. From germline, CDR1 is SQVTM and CDR2 ANQGSEA. With V trimmed by 6 bases and J by 6 bases, 9 bases remained unmatched. This CDR3 spans 14 amino acids. CDR3 sequence (DNA): TGCAGCGTAAAACCGGGACAGGGGGCTGGCGAGCAGTACTTC. Its protein product is CSVKPGQGAGEQYF.

The chain employs TRBV14 and TRBJ1-3; D is unresolved. Germline CDR1 and CDR2: SGHDN and FVKESK. V was pared by 2 bases and J by 3 bases, with 8 bases between. This CDR3 has 14 amino acids. The CDR3 reads CASSQRDIGNTIYF. The CDR3 DNA reads TGTGCCAGCAGCCAACGCGACATTGGAAACACCATATATTTT.

The gene calls are TRBV7-3 and TRBJ2-3, with TRBD1 matching over 7 bases. CDR3 length: 16 residues. Per germline, CDR1 SGHTA and CDR2 FQGTGA. Losses at the gene ends were 5 bases for V and 1 base for J; bases not matched to a gene: 9. In DNA form, the CDR3 reads TGTGCCAGCAGCCCCGAAGGGGGCAGGCGCACAGATACGCAGTATTTT. It yields the protein CASSPEGGRRTDTQYF.

This sequence joins TRBV5-1 and TRBJ2-1, with 13 bases matching TRBD2. The CDR3 loop spans 16 amino acids. Germline V CDR1 and CDR2: SGHRS, YFSETQ. J was trimmed by 3 bases and V by 1 base; bases with no gene match: 1. The CDR3 protein is CASSLRLAGGYNEQFF. DNA of the CDR3: TGCGCCAGCAGCTTGAGACTAGCGGGAGGCTACAATGAGCAGTTCTTC.

V gene TRBV14 combines with J gene TRBJ2-7; either TRBD1 or TRBD2 may fit D (5 bases each). Trimming stripped 4 bases from V and 0 bases from J, with 13 bases between. The germline V gene encodes CDR1 SGHDN and CDR2 FVKESK. The CDR3 contains 15 residues. CDR3 coding DNA: TGTGCCAGCAGCCCCCCGGGGCAGAACTCCTACGAGCAGTACTTC. Translated, it gives CASSPPGQNSYEQYF.

V is TRBV29-1 and J is TRBJ1-2; 8 bases fit TRBD1. Germline CDR1 SQVTM, CDR2 ANQGSEA. V shed 8 bases and J 5 bases; nucleotides not matched to a gene: 10. The CDR3 has 13 residues. CDR3 in DNA: TGCAGCATTGGGGCAGGGGGCATGTATGGCTACACCTTC. This gives the protein CSIGAGGMYGYTF.

CDR3 nucleotide sequence: TGTGCCAGTAGACAGGGGGCGCGCACTGAAGCTTTCTTT. This codes for CASRQGARTEAFF. The chain links TRBV19 to TRBJ1-1; 9 nucleotides align to TRBD1. V lost 6 bases and J lost 4; bases outside the gene matches: 3. CDR1 is LNHDA and CDR2 is SQIVND in the germline V gene (reference sequence). This CDR3 has 13 residues.

This CDR3 reads CASSSGLAGRGETQYF. The CDR3 region has the DNA TGTGCCAGCAGTTCGGGACTAGCGGGAAGAGGGGAGACCCAGTACTTC. The chain recombines TRBV6-5 with TRBJ2-5; 13 bases match TRBD2. J lost 5 bases, V lost 4 bases, and 7 bases had no gene match. The length of the CDR3 is 16 residues. Germline CDR1 reads MNHEY; CDR2 reads SVGAGI.

This clone has a handful of counts. CDR3 nucleotide sequence: TGTGCCAGCAGCCTGATTAGGGGAGGCCAGCCCCAGCATTTT. Its translation: CASSLIRGGQPQHF. The gene calls are TRBV28 and TRBJ1-5, with D perhaps matching TRBD1 (5 bases). The CDR3 is 14 amino acids. Trimming removed 6 bases at V and 7 bases at J, with 16 bases between. Germline-derived CDR1 and CDR2 are MDHEN and SYDVKM.

The chain links TRBV27 to TRBJ2-5; D is perhaps TRBD1 (5 bases). CDR3 size: 15 residues. V lost 3 bases to trimming and J lost 2 bases, with 13 bases between them. From germline, CDR1 is MNHEY and CDR2 SMNVEV (reference sequence). The CDR3 coding sequence is TGTGCCAGCAGTTTCTCGATGCAGGGACAAGAGACCCAGTACTTC. Translation gives CASSFSMQGQETQYF.

The chain has TRBV5-1 and TRBJ2-1, with 7 bases that match TRBD2. CDR3 length: 14 residues. Trimming took 3 bases from V and 6 from J; bases not matched to a gene: 6. The germline CDR1 and CDR2 sequences are SGHRS and YFSETQ. The CDR3 loop is CASSSSGLRNEQFF. CDR3 DNA: TGCGCCAGCAGCTCTAGCGGACTACGCAATGAGCAGTTCTTC.

The rearrangement links TRBV30 to TRBJ1-2; possible D gene TRBD1, 5 bases. Trimming left V 1 base short and J 7 bases short, with 16 bases between. CDR1 is GTSNPN, CDR2 SVGIG, per germline (reference sequence). The CDR3 has 14 amino acids. CDR3 sequence: CAWSDPGTAGGYTF. CDR3 DNA: TGTGCCTGGAGTGATCCCGGGACGGCGGGTGGCTACACCTTC.

A word on this clone: The likely explanation is a read error, given a far larger clone one base away. The chain is built from TRBV7-9 and TRBJ1-5; 10 bases fit TRBD1. The V gene's germline CDR1 is SEHNR and CDR2 FQNEAQ (reference sequence). Losses at the gene ends were 3 bases for V and 2 bases for J; bases not matched to a gene: 7. This CDR3 is built from 17 residues. The CDR3 reads CASSLGTGAWGNQPQHF. CDR3 DNA sequence: TGTGCCAGCAGCTTGGGGACAGGGGCGTGGGGCAATCAGCCCCAGCATTTT.

This rearrangement joins TRBV12-5 to TRBJ2-7; 10 bases are a match to TRBD2. With V trimmed by 0 bases and J by 0 bases, 8 bases remained unmatched. CDR1 and CDR2 (germline): LGHNT, FRNRAP. The CDR3 totals 18 residues. CDR3 in amino acids: CASGLVLGLAESSYEQYF. DNA for the CDR3: TGTGCTAGTGGTTTGGTCCTTGGACTAGCGGAAAGCTCCTACGAGCAGTACTTC.

CDR3 sequence reads: CASSPRDNDGYTF. The CDR3 DNA sequence: TGTGCCAGCAGCCCCCGGGACAACGATGGCTACACCTTC. V and J are TRBV9 and TRBJ1-2; D is possibly TRBD1 (6 bases). The CDR3 runs 13 residues. Trimming cost V 4 bases and J 6 bases, with 13 bases left between them. The germline V gene encodes CDR1 SGDLS and CDR2 YYNGEE. The entire variable domain, with the rest obtained from reference TRBV9 and TRBJ1-2, is as follows: DSGVTQTPKHLITATGQRVTLRCSPRSGDLSVYWYQQSLDQGLQFLIQYYNGEERAKGNILERFSAQQFPDLHSELNLSSLELGDSALYFCASSPRDNDGYTFGSGTRLTVV.

Details on this clone: Germline is not matched at one junction end, which may reflect a read error. J is TRBJ1-3 and V is TRBV7-7; D remains ambiguous. CDR3 size: 13 residues. Germline V gene data show CDR1 as SSHAT and CDR2 as FNYEAQ (reference sequence). CDR3 region: CASSGSPGNTIYF. The CDR3 nucleotides are TGTGCTAGCAGTGGGAGCCCTGGAAACACCATATATTTT.

This clone qualifies as medium-sized. CDR3 loop: CASSISSGAYNEQFF. DNA for the CDR3: TGTGCCAGTAGTATTTCTAGCGGGGCGTACAATGAGCAGTTCTTC. The chain is built from TRBV19 and TRBJ2-1; 9 nucleotides line up with TRBD2. The V gene's germline CDR1 is LNHDA and CDR2 SQIVND (reference sequence). The J segment lost 4 bases and the V segment lost 3 bases, leaving 4 bases of the junction unmatched. The CDR3 has 15 residues.

The V and J genes are TRBV27 and TRBJ2-5; possibly TRBD1 for D (6 bases). V lost 3 bases, J lost 0 bases, and 8 bases lay in between. This CDR3 spans 14 amino acids. Germline CDR1 MNHEY, CDR2 SMNVEV (reference sequence). The DNA of the CDR3 is TGTGCCAGCAGTTTGGACAGAAACCAAGAGACCCAGTACTTC. Its protein product is CASSLDRNQETQYF.

The chain couples TRBV27 to TRBJ1-5; no firm D call. This CDR3 contains 15 residues. Per germline, CDR1 MNHEY and CDR2 SMNVEV (reference sequence). With 1 base removed from V and 2 bases from J, the gap between germline ends came to 9 bases. CDR3 region: CASSLFGQGNQPQHF. CDR3 DNA: TGTGCCAGCAGTTTATTCGGGCAGGGCAATCAGCCCCAGCATTTT.

The chain recombines TRBV7-2 with TRBJ2-3; 7 bases fit TRBD2. Trimming cost V 3 bases and J 6 bases; bases outside gene matches: 9. Germline V gives CDR1 SGHTA, CDR2 FQGNSA. This CDR3 spans 15 amino acids. CDR3 DNA: TGTGCCAGCAGCTTTGCGGGAGTGGGGCGGGATACGCAGTATTTT. The encoded protein is CASSFAGVGRDTQYF.

The chain recombines TRBV7-9 with TRBJ2-3, with D tentatively TRBD2 (7 bases). The CDR3 consists of 15 residues. V lost 4 bases to trimming and J lost 4 bases, with 15 bases between them. The germline CDR1 and CDR2 sequences are SEHNR and FQNEAQ (reference sequence). The CDR3 reads CASSWLGGRADTQYF. The CDR3 region has the DNA TGTGCCAGCAGCTGGCTCGGGGGGCGGGCAGATACGCAGTATTTT.

Within the sample, this clone is medium-sized. This chain uses TRBV4-2 with TRBJ1-2; the D is unclear. Germline loops: CDR1 LGHNA, CDR2 YNFKEQ. This CDR3 has 15 amino acids. Deletions cut 1 base from V and 8 bases from J, with 17 bases between. The CDR3, as DNA: TGTGCCAGCAGCCAAGCTCAGGACGCGGCTAGCGGCTACACCTTC. This encodes CASSQAQDAASGYTF.

CDR3 sequence reads: CASSFGTPQYF. The CDR3 nucleotides read TGTGCCAGCAGCTTCGGGACCCCACAGTACTTC. The rearrangement joins TRBV28 to TRBJ2-7; either TRBD1 or TRBD2 may fit D (5 bases each). This CDR3 region has 11 residues. CDR1 is MDHEN, CDR2 SYDVKM, per germline. V was clipped by 6 bases and J by 10 bases, with 13 bases between them.

The rearrangement links TRBV28 to TRBJ2-3, with D unresolved. The CDR3 runs 17 residues. CDR1 is MDHEN, CDR2 SYDVKM, per germline. V gave up 6 bases and J gave up 0 bases, with 19 bases separating them. CDR3 in amino acids: CASSPRRRRQSTDTQYF. The CDR3 DNA is TGTGCCAGCAGCCCCAGGCGGCGTCGGCAGAGCACAGATACGCAGTATTTT.